This T cell receptor beta chain is from a study of cytomegalovirus exposure and HLA in healthy donors. The CDR3 has 12 residues. Per the germline V gene, CDR1 is SGDLS and CDR2 is YYNGEE. Deletions cut 4 bases from V and 3 bases from J, with 8 bases between. Researchers ran the PCR with 60 Vbeta and 13 Jbeta primers. Measured with immunoSEQ multiplex PCR; TCRdb has only the in-frame clones, and not every one. The sample contains about 200,000 clones, roughly 80% of which appear only once. The sequencing sample was made of PBMCs. The TCR comes from a man younger than 45 in good health and CMV-seronegative. The chain combines TRBV9 with TRBJ2-7; the D is unclear. The CDR3 coding sequence is TGTGCCAGCAGCTCCGGCGGCTACGAGCAGTACTTC. The encoded protein is CASSSGGYEQYF.